The 14 T cell receptor beta chains presented below share a single source sample, sequenced in a study of regulatory T cells in long-lasting Graves disease. Both iRepertoire HTBI primers and Arm-PCR of CDR3 regions were used to build the TCR beta libraries. TCRdb reprocessed the multiplex PCR reads with MiXCR, giving one entry per CDR3 protein. The sample has roughly 510,000 distinct CDR3 sequences, about 16% seen once. Time point given: newly diagnosed GD, antithyroid drugs for less than 3 months. With RNA extracted from PBMCs as input, the TCR library was made. The data also belong to a second study, concerning T cells in Graves' hyperthyroidism and ophthalmopathy.

This specimen consisted of peripheral blood mononuclear cells (PBMCs), obtained at new diagnosis, from a patient treated with antithyroid drugs. The receptors were gathered from a man between 18 and 29 years old with Graves disease.

This clonotype was seen only a few times. The rearrangement joins TRBV9 to TRBJ1-5; possible D gene TRBD1, 5 bases. Per the germline V gene, CDR1 is SGDLS and CDR2 is YYNGEE. Trimming stripped 2 bases from V and 4 bases from J, with 10 bases between. The CDR3 extends over 14 amino acids. CDR3: CASSVGGENQPQHF. The CDR3 DNA reads TGTGCCAGCAGCGTTGGGGGGGAGAATCAGCCCCAGCATTTT.

V gene TRBV5-6 combines with J gene TRBJ1-1; no reliable D call. The V and J ends lost 0 bases and 3 bases respectively, with 9 bases between them. The CDR3 is made up of 14 amino acids. Germline values: CDR1 SGHDT, CDR2 YYEEEE. Written as DNA, the CDR3 is TGTGCCAGCAGCTTGGTAGGTATCGACACTGAAGCTTTCTTT. Amino acids: CASSLVGIDTEAFF.

In its sample, this clonotype was seen a few times. This chain links TRBV7-2 with TRBJ2-5; 12 positions match TRBD2. The CDR3 sequence is 16 residues long. Per the germline V gene, CDR1 is SGHTA and CDR2 is FQGNSA. Trimming removed 11 bases from V and 5 bases from J; junction bases left unmatched: 15. The CDR3 DNA reads as TGTGCCGCAGGTCCTAGCGGGAGGGCGAGGATGGAGACCCAGTACTTC. Its translation: CAAGPSGRARMETQYF.

This clonotype was found a few times. The rearrangement joins TRBV7-6 to TRBJ2-7; TRBD1 agrees at 9 bases. J was trimmed by 6 bases and V by 7 bases; bases with no gene match: 13. Germline CDR1 is SGHVS and CDR2 is FNYEAQ. This CDR3 is built from 15 residues. CDR3: CASTNSRDRASEQYF. In DNA, the CDR3 is TGTGCCAGCACAAACTCCCGGGACAGGGCTTCCGAGCAGTACTTC.

This clonotype was counted many times. CDR3 DNA sequence: TGTGCCAGCAGGAGAAAAGGGGGCTCGGGCTATGGCTACACCTTC. Translating gives CASRRKGGSGYGYTF. The chain is built from TRBV6-1 and TRBJ1-2, with TRBD1 identical over 7 bases. Germline V gene data show CDR1 as MNHNS and CDR2 as SASEGT. The CDR3 consists of 15 residues. The trim removed 6 bases at V and 4 bases at J, leaving 11 bases unmatched.

The table lists this clonotype with many counts. The V and J genes are TRBV12-3 or TRBV12-4 and TRBJ1-2; no clear D gene. The CDR3 runs 11 residues. V dropped 6 bases and J dropped 1 base, with 3 bases sitting between them. The CDR3 loop reads CASSRNYGYTF. The CDR3 DNA sequence: TGTGCCAGCAGCCGTAACTATGGCTACACCTTC.

This chain connects TRBV6-1 to TRBJ2-5; D might be TRBD1 or TRBD2, each matching 7 bases. V lost 6 bases, J lost 5 bases, and 19 bases lay in between. The CDR3 has 15 amino acids. Germline CDR1 reads MNHNS; CDR2 reads SASEGT. The CDR3 loop reads CASSSGGGGWETQYF. In nucleotides, the CDR3 is TGTGCCAGCAGCTCCGGGGGAGGGGGCTGGGAGACCCAGTACTTC.

The chain uses TRBV5-6 and TRBJ2-2; D remains unclear. Germline lookup yields CDR1 SGHDT and CDR2 YYEEEE. This CDR3 has 14 residues. V was shortened by 2 bases and J by 3 bases, with 8 bases between the two germline ends. The CDR3, as DNA: TGTGCCAGCAGCTTTCTAGAATACACCGGGGAGCTGTTTTTT. Translated: CASSFLEYTGELFF.

This chain joins TRBV9 and TRBJ1-2; 8 bases are a match to TRBD1. This CDR3 contains 12 residues. Germline V gene sequence: CDR1 SGDLS, CDR2 YYNGEE. Germline trimming cut 4 bases from V and 9 bases from J; bases unmatched to any gene: 5. The CDR3 DNA is TGTGCCAGCAGCTCGGACAGGGCTAGCTACACCTTC. Protein product: CASSSDRASYTF.

J is TRBJ1-2 and V is TRBV5-1; D gene unclear. Germline values: CDR1 SGHRS, CDR2 YFSETQ. The CDR3 runs to 12 residues. The V end lost 2 bases, the J end lost 5 bases, and 7 bases lay between the germline ends. The CDR3 sequence is CASSFEKYGYTF. DNA of the CDR3: TGCGCCAGCAGCTTCGAGAAATATGGCTACACCTTC.

This clonotype appeared many times. The genes are TRBV5-1 and TRBJ2-1; possibly TRBD2 for D (5 bases). CDR1 SGHRS and CDR2 YFSETQ come from the germline V gene. V was cut by 4 bases and J by 0 bases, with 17 bases left in between. The CDR3 is made up of 17 amino acids. The CDR3 nucleotides are TGCGCCAGCAGCCCCGAGGGCTACCCAGGCTCCTACAATGAGCAGTTCTTC. It is translated as CASSPEGYPGSYNEQFF.

This clonotype has just a few counts. A clone one base away is much larger, so this may be a read error. The chain combines TRBV7-6 with TRBJ2-3; 15 bases line up with TRBD2. From germline, CDR1 is SGHVS and CDR2 FNYEAQ. The CDR3 consists of 19 residues. CDR3: CAGSPNTGTSGRSTDTQYF. The CDR3 bases are TGTGCCGGCAGCCCTAACACCGGGACTAGCGGGAGGTCCACAGATACGCAGTATTTT.

This clonotype was counted at least ten times. The chain carries TRBV20-1 and TRBJ2-7; 12 bases match TRBD2. CDR1 and CDR2 (germline): DFQATT, SNEGSKA (reference sequence). The CDR3 is 14 amino acids. Unmatched junction bases numbered 1, after V lost 1 base and J lost 3 bases. CDR3 in amino acids: CSARGTSGNYEQYF. CDR3 bases: TGCAGTGCTAGAGGGACTAGCGGGAACTACGAGCAGTACTTC.

This clonotype was counted at least ten times. The gene calls are TRBV29-1 and TRBJ2-7; maybe TRBD2 (5 bases). From germline, CDR1 is SQVTM and CDR2 ANQGSEA. The V gene lost 4 bases and the J gene lost 7 bases, with 17 bases spanning the gap. This CDR3 comprises 13 residues. In DNA, the CDR3 is TGCAGCGTTGTTGCGACCCTAGAGCGGGAGCAGTACTTC. Translation: CSVVATLEREQYF.